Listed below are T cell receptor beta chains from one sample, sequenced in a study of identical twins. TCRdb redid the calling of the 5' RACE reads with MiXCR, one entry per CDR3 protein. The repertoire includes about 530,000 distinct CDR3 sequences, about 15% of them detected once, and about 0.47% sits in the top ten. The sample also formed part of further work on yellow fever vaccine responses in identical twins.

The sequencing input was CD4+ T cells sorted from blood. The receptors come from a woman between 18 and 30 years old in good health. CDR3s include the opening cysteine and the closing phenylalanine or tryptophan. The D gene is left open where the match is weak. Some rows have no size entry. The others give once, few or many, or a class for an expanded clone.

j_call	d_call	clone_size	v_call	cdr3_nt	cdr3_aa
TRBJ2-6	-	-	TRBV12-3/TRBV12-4	TGTGCCAGCATTCGTGGAGGGGCCAACGTCCTGACTTTC	CASIRGGANVLTF
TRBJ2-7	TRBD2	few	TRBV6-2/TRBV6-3	TGTGCCAGCAGTCCCGGGGGGGTTTCCTACGAGCAGTACTTC	CASSPGGVSYEQYF
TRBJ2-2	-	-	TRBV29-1	TGCAGCGTTGTGGGGCAGGGCACCGGGGAGCTGTTTTTT	CSVVGQGTGELFF
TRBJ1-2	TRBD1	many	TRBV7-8	TGTGCCAGCAGCCCCCAGGGGGCGAAAGGCTACACCTTC	CASSPQGAKGYTF
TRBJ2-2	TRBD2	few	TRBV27	TGTGCCAGCAGTTTAATTGGCGGGGGGGCCGGGGAGCTGTTTTTT	CASSLIGGGAGELFF
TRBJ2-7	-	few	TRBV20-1	TGCAGTGCTAGTTGGCAGGCCCCCTACGAGCAGTACTTC	CSASWQAPYEQYF
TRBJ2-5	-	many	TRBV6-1	TGTGCCAGCAGTGAATTGGAGACCCAGTACTTC	CASSELETQYF
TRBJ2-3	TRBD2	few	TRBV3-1	TGTGCCACCTCCCCCTTAGCGGGATTCACTAGCACAGATACGCAGTATTTT	CATSPLAGFTSTDTQYF
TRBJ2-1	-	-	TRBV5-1	TGCGCCAGCAGCTTTGGTAGCGGCCACAATGAGCAGTTCTTC	CASSFGSGHNEQFF
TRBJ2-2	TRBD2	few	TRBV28	TGTGCCAGCAGTTTTATGCGGGAGGCCGGGGAGCTGTTTTTT	CASSFMREAGELFF
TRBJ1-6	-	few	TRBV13	TGTGCCAGCAGCGAAGCGGGGGACGGGTTACCCCTCCACTTT	CASSEAGDGLPLHF
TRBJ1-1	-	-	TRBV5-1	TGCGCCAGCAGCTTGGCTCGGCGGGCCCCGAGCACTGAAGCTTTCTTT	CASSLARRAPSTEAFF
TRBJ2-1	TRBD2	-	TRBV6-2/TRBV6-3	TGTGCCAGCAGGGGGCTAAGCGGGAGCTCCTACAATGAGCAGTTCTTC	CASRGLSGSSYNEQFF
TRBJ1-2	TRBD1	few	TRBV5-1	TGCGCCAGCAGCTTGTCCAGACCGGGACAGGGGTTTAGCTACACCTTC	CASSLSRPGQGFSYTF
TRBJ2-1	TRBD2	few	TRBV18	TGTGCCAGCTCACCAGATCTAGCGGGAGTGGTCAATGAGCAGTTCTTC	CASSPDLAGVVNEQFF
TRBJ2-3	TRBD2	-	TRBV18	TGTGCCAGCTCACTATTCGGACTAGCGGGCCTCACAGATACGCAGTATTTT	CASSLFGLAGLTDTQYF
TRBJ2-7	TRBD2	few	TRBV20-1	TGCAGTGCCACTAAGACTAGCGGCAACCCCTACGAGCAGTACTTC	CSATKTSGNPYEQYF
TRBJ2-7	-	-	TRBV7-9	TGTGCCAGCAGCTCGTTAACCCGGGACAACTCCTACGAGCAGTACTTC	CASSSLTRDNSYEQYF
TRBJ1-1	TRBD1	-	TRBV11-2	TGTGCCAGCAGCTTTGCGACAGGGTTGGGAGCTTTCTTT	CASSFATGLGAFF
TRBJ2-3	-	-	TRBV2	TGTGCCAGCAAGATCTCTTCAGGCGGAACAGATACGCAGTATTTT	CASKISSGGTDTQYF
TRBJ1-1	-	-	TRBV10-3	TGTGCCGCCAGGTCGAACACTGAAGCTTTCTTT	CAARSNTEAFF
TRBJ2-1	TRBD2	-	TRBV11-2	TGTGCCAGCAGCCCGACTAGCGGGGGTCCTTACGAGCAGTTCTTC	CASSPTSGGPYEQFF
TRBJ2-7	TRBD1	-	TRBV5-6	TGTGCCAGCAGCCGAGGGGGCATAACCTACGAGCAGTACTTC	CASSRGGITYEQYF
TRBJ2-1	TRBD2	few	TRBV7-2	TGTGCCAGCAGCTTGGAGCGGGGGGGCCCCTACAATGAGCAGTTCTTC	CASSLERGGPYNEQFF
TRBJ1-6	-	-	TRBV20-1	TGCAGTGCTAGAGGAGGGATGGGTTCACCCCTCCACTTT	CSARGGMGSPLHF
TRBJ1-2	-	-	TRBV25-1	TGTGCCAGCAGTGTACGGGGATTTAACTATGGCTACACCTTC	CASSVRGFNYGYTF
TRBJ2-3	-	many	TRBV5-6	TGTGCCAGCACCGAAGGGGCCCGGACTTTCACAGATACGCAGTATTTT	CASTEGARTFTDTQYF